The subject of this entry is one TCR beta chain. These data are taken from a study of blood T cell repertoires in COVID-19. Study-level information: The study drew acute and convalescent COVID-19 samples from the United States, Italy and Spain. T cells, B-cell-depleted T cells, or PBMCs provided the cDNA or gDNA that served as material.

The authors' processing: Researchers report that nucleated cell counts were estimated from reference gene primer amplification. Repertoires were generated with immunoSEQ multiplex PCR, while TCRdb's copy carries only in-frame clones and drops some. V and J calls and clone size are copied from that table; D and trimming were computed from the DNA. The sample records some 150,000 clones, approximately 86% being singletons. V was clipped by 8 bases and J by 6 bases, with 13 bases between them. The CDR3 has 12 residues. In germline, CDR1 is MDHEN, CDR2 SYDVKM. The sequence was obtained from a man aged 65 to 79 with acute or convalescent COVID-19. The chain couples TRBV28 to TRBJ1-2; possible D gene TRBD1, 5 bases. Material: peripheral blood. This CDR3 reads CASLQGWNGYTF. DNA of the CDR3: TGTGCCAGCCTTCAGGGTTGGAATGGCTACACCTTC.